This is a list of T cell receptor beta chains from one sample in a study of beta chain features in type 1 diabetes. Sequenced by immunoSEQ multiplex PCR; TCRdb stores in-frame clones only, minus some. The sample has roughly 300,000 clones, approximately 14% seen once. Sequencing input: naive CD4+ T cells from blood. These receptors were taken from a man aged 30 to 45 with type 1 diabetes. CDR3s include the opening cysteine and the closing phenylalanine or tryptophan. Each record gives: D gene, J gene, clone size, V gene, CDR3 DNA, CDR3 protein. A D gene is named only where the DNA matches it firmly. Size is omitted from some rows. Given values are once, few, many or a class for expanded clones.

D gene: -; J gene: TRBJ2-7; clone size: few; V gene: TRBV7-9; CDR3 DNA: TGTGCCAGCAGCGTGTACATGTACGAGCAGTACTTC; CDR3 protein: CASSVYMYEQYF
D gene: TRBD2; J gene: TRBJ2-5; clone size: few; V gene: TRBV2; CDR3 DNA: TGTGCCGGCGGGCGGGAGCACGAGACCCAGTACTTC; CDR3 protein: CAGGREHETQYF
D gene: TRBD1; J gene: TRBJ1-3; clone size: few; V gene: TRBV5-6; CDR3 DNA: TGTGCCAGCAGCCTTGGGACAGGGGCTGGAAACACCATATATTTT; CDR3 protein: CASSLGTGAGNTIYF
D gene: TRBD1; J gene: TRBJ2-1; clone size: few; V gene: TRBV19; CDR3 DNA: TGTGCCAGCGCCACCGGGACAGGGGGTGACTATGAGCAGTTCTTC; CDR3 protein: CASATGTGGDYEQFF
D gene: TRBD2; J gene: TRBJ2-2; clone size: -; V gene: TRBV4-3; CDR3 DNA: TGCGCCAGCAGCCAAGTACGCGGGAGTCGCACCGGGGAGCTGTTTTTT; CDR3 protein: CASSQVRGSRTGELFF
D gene: -; J gene: TRBJ2-1; clone size: few; V gene: TRBV6-4; CDR3 DNA: TGTGCCAGCAGCCCCGACTGGGGAGCGTACAATGAGCAGTTCTTC; CDR3 protein: CASSPDWGAYNEQFF
D gene: TRBD1; J gene: TRBJ2-3; clone size: few; V gene: TRBV25-1; CDR3 DNA: TGTGCCAGCAGCTTACAGGGGATCACAGATACGCAGTATTTT; CDR3 protein: CASSLQGITDTQYF
D gene: TRBD1; J gene: TRBJ1-2; clone size: -; V gene: TRBV5-4; CDR3 DNA: TGTGCCAGCAGCCAAGCCTCAGGGACAGCCTATGGCTACACCTTC; CDR3 protein: CASSQASGTAYGYTF
D gene: TRBD1; J gene: TRBJ1-5; clone size: few; V gene: TRBV7-3; CDR3 DNA: TGTGCCAGCAGCCCGGGACAGAATAATCAGCCCCAGCATTTT; CDR3 protein: CASSPGQNNQPQHF
D gene: TRBD2; J gene: TRBJ2-5; clone size: few; V gene: TRBV6-5; CDR3 DNA: TGTGCCAGCAGTCGACTAGCGGGGCTAGAGACCCAGTACTTC; CDR3 protein: CASSRLAGLETQYF
D gene: -; J gene: TRBJ2-1; clone size: -; V gene: TRBV19; CDR3 DNA: TGTGCCAGTAGACCGACAGGCTCAAAAGATGAGCAGTTCTTC; CDR3 protein: CASRPTGSKDEQFF
D gene: -; J gene: TRBJ2-2; clone size: -; V gene: TRBV15; CDR3 DNA: TGTGCCACCAGAACAGGCAAAGGATCCCCGGGGGAGCTGTTTTTT; CDR3 protein: CATRTGKGSPGELFF
D gene: TRBD2; J gene: TRBJ2-1; clone size: -; V gene: TRBV12-5; CDR3 DNA: TGTGCTAGTGGTTTAGCTAGCGGGAGCGATGAGCAGTTCTTC; CDR3 protein: CASGLASGSDEQFF
D gene: TRBD2; J gene: TRBJ2-1; clone size: few; V gene: TRBV5-1; CDR3 DNA: TGCGCCAGCAGCTTACTAGCGGACGACTACAATGAGCAGTTCTTC; CDR3 protein: CASSLLADDYNEQFF
D gene: -; J gene: TRBJ2-7; clone size: few; V gene: TRBV7-9; CDR3 DNA: TGTGCCAGCAGCTTAGCGAGAGGACAGCGCTACGAGCAGTACTTC; CDR3 protein: CASSLARGQRYEQYF
D gene: TRBD2; J gene: TRBJ2-7; clone size: few; V gene: TRBV2; CDR3 DNA: TGTGCCAGCAGTGATCGTCTAGCGGCCTCCTACGAGCAGTACTTC; CDR3 protein: CASSDRLAASYEQYF
D gene: TRBD2; J gene: TRBJ2-7; clone size: -; V gene: TRBV7-6; CDR3 DNA: TGTGCCAGCAGCTTAGGTCTGGGGTCATACGGGGGGTACGAGCAGTACTTC; CDR3 protein: CASSLGLGSYGGYEQYF
D gene: TRBD2; J gene: TRBJ2-7; clone size: few; V gene: TRBV28; CDR3 DNA: TGTGCCAGCAGTTTGGTTGGGACTAGCGGGGCCTACGAGCAGTACTTC; CDR3 protein: CASSLVGTSGAYEQYF
D gene: -; J gene: TRBJ2-1; clone size: -; V gene: TRBV19; CDR3 DNA: TGTGCCAGTAGTATAGGGGCAGTCTACAATGAGCAGTTCTTC; CDR3 protein: CASSIGAVYNEQFF
D gene: -; J gene: TRBJ1-2; clone size: -; V gene: TRBV7-3; CDR3 DNA: TGTGCCAGCAGTCAGACAGCTAACTATGGCTACACCTTC; CDR3 protein: CASSQTANYGYTF
D gene: -; J gene: TRBJ1-1; clone size: -; V gene: TRBV30; CDR3 DNA: TGTGCCTGGAGTGTACCCCTCGGACGGGGAAACACTGAAGCTTTCTTT; CDR3 protein: CAWSVPLGRGNTEAFF
D gene: TRBD1; J gene: TRBJ1-2; clone size: -; V gene: TRBV5-1; CDR3 DNA: TGCGCCAGCAGCTTCGGGACAGGCTATGGCTACACCTTC; CDR3 protein: CASSFGTGYGYTF
D gene: -; J gene: TRBJ2-7; clone size: few; V gene: TRBV27; CDR3 DNA: TGTGCCAGCAGGCTAGGAAAGTTCTCCGAGCAGTACTTC; CDR3 protein: CASRLGKFSEQYF
D gene: -; J gene: TRBJ2-1; clone size: -; V gene: TRBV9; CDR3 DNA: TGTGCCAGCAGCGTAGACGGGAGGGGGCGGGAGCAGTTCTTC; CDR3 protein: CASSVDGRGREQFF
D gene: TRBD2; J gene: TRBJ2-3; clone size: -; V gene: TRBV5-1; CDR3 DNA: TGCGCCAGCAGCTTGGCAGCTAGCGGGCACACAGATACGCAGTATTTT; CDR3 protein: CASSLAASGHTDTQYF
D gene: -; J gene: TRBJ2-1; clone size: -; V gene: TRBV7-9; CDR3 DNA: TGTGCCAGCACCCTAGGGAGCTATGAGCAGTTCTTC; CDR3 protein: CASTLGSYEQFF
D gene: -; J gene: TRBJ1-5; clone size: -; V gene: TRBV29-1; CDR3 DNA: TGCAGCGTTGGAGGGGGTAGCAATCAGCCCCAGCATTTT; CDR3 protein: CSVGGGSNQPQHF
D gene: TRBD2; J gene: TRBJ2-4; clone size: few; V gene: TRBV6-5; CDR3 DNA: TGTGCCAGCAGAATTAGCGGGAGTGGAAACATTCAGTACTTC; CDR3 protein: CASRISGSGNIQYF
D gene: TRBD2; J gene: TRBJ2-2; clone size: -; V gene: TRBV2; CDR3 DNA: TGTGCCAGCAGGATACTAGCGGGAGTCACCGGGGAGCTGTTTTTT; CDR3 protein: CASRILAGVTGELFF
D gene: TRBD2; J gene: TRBJ2-2; clone size: few; V gene: TRBV7-9; CDR3 DNA: TGTGCCAGCAGCCCGTTAGCGGGAGTGGGCACCGGGGAGCTGTTTTTT; CDR3 protein: CASSPLAGVGTGELFF
D gene: -; J gene: TRBJ2-1; clone size: few; V gene: TRBV19; CDR3 DNA: TGTGCCAGTAGTCCCGGACAGCTACTCCTCTACAATGAGCAGTTCTTC; CDR3 protein: CASSPGQLLLYNEQFF
D gene: TRBD2; J gene: TRBJ2-7; clone size: -; V gene: TRBV18; CDR3 DNA: TGTGCCAGCTCACCAGCTAGCGGGATGTACGAGCAGTACTTC; CDR3 protein: CASSPASGMYEQYF
D gene: TRBD1; J gene: TRBJ2-2; clone size: -; V gene: TRBV5-1; CDR3 DNA: TGCGCCAGCAGCTGGGGACAGCCGAACACCGGGGAGCTGTTTTTT; CDR3 protein: CASSWGQPNTGELFF
D gene: -; J gene: TRBJ2-1; clone size: -; V gene: TRBV18; CDR3 DNA: TGTGCCAGCTCACCACAACGTGTCCCGGGACTGTACAATGAGCAGTTCTTC; CDR3 protein: CASSPQRVPGLYNEQFF
D gene: TRBD1; J gene: TRBJ1-2; clone size: -; V gene: TRBV2; CDR3 DNA: TGTGCCAGCAGGACAGGGCTCAACTATGGCTACACCTTC; CDR3 protein: CASRTGLNYGYTF
D gene: -; J gene: TRBJ2-7; clone size: -; V gene: TRBV7-6; CDR3 DNA: TGTGCCAGCAGCTCCAACAGGTTTCGGGAGCAGTACTTC; CDR3 protein: CASSSNRFREQYF
D gene: TRBD1; J gene: TRBJ1-2; clone size: -; V gene: TRBV6-6; CDR3 DNA: TGTGCCAGCAGCTCAAACCGACAGGGACGGGGCTACACCTTC; CDR3 protein: CASSSNRQGRGYTF
D gene: -; J gene: TRBJ2-7; clone size: -; V gene: TRBV18; CDR3 DNA: TGTGCCAGCTCACCCGGGGACTACGAGCAGTACTTC; CDR3 protein: CASSPGDYEQYF
D gene: TRBD1; J gene: TRBJ2-1; clone size: -; V gene: TRBV6-1; CDR3 DNA: TGTGCCAGCAGGACCGGGACAGGCTTAAGTGAGCAGTTCTTC; CDR3 protein: CASRTGTGLSEQFF
D gene: TRBD2; J gene: TRBJ2-7; clone size: few; V gene: TRBV5-4; CDR3 DNA: TGTGCCAGCAGCTTGGGGGGACTAGCGGGCCTTTCCGAGCAGTACTTC; CDR3 protein: CASSLGGLAGLSEQYF
D gene: -; J gene: TRBJ1-2; clone size: -; V gene: TRBV7-2; CDR3 DNA: TGTGCCAGCAGCTTGGGGGGGCATGGCTACACCTTC; CDR3 protein: CASSLGGHGYTF
D gene: -; J gene: TRBJ2-1; clone size: -; V gene: TRBV28; CDR3 DNA: TGTGCCAGCAGTTCCGGGGGGCGCGTGTACAATGAGCAGTTCTTC; CDR3 protein: CASSSGGRVYNEQFF
D gene: TRBD1; J gene: TRBJ2-7; clone size: few; V gene: TRBV7-9; CDR3 DNA: TGTGCCAGCAGCCTAGCAGGGGGATACGAGCAGTACTTC; CDR3 protein: CASSLAGGYEQYF